What follows are 3 T cell receptor beta chains derived from one specimen sequenced in a study of T cell responses to AZD1222 COVID-19 vaccine. Here immunoSEQ multiplex PCR was the method, and the copy in TCRdb shows in-frame clones only, minus some. The profile shows 90,000 to 120,000 clones, nearly 90% of them singletons. The starting material was peripheral blood, obtained 28 days after the second AZD1222 dose. The receptors derive from an adult who received the AZD1222 COVID-19 vaccine.

The chain has TRBV18 and TRBJ1-1; a possible D gene is TRBD1 (6 bases). The CDR3 totals 14 residues. The ends were cut back, 8 bases at V and 1 base at J, with 14 bases in the middle. CDR1 and CDR2 (germline): KGHSH, LQKENI. CDR3 protein: CASRRGERNTEAFF. CDR3 bases: TGTGCCAGCCGAAGGGGGGAGAGGAACACTGAAGCTTTCTTT.

The chain employs TRBV2 and TRBJ2-2, with D uncertain. CDR1 SNHLY and CDR2 FYNNEI come from the germline V gene. The CDR3 runs to 14 residues. V lost 5 bases and J 7 bases, leaving 14 bases between the germline ends. The CDR3 DNA reads as TGTGCCAGCAGTCCAGGAGTAAACTTCGGGGAGCTGTTTTTT. Amino acids: CASSPGVNFGELFF.

The CDR3 spells CASSSGQLQETQYF. The CDR3, as DNA: TGCGCCAGCAGCTCGGGACAGCTACAAGAGACCCAGTACTTC. This chain links TRBV5-1 with TRBJ2-5; TRBD1 agrees at 7 bases. Germline CDR1 and CDR2: SGHRS and YFSETQ. CDR3 size: 14 residues. The V gene end was trimmed by 3 bases and the J gene end by 2 bases; junction bases not matched to a gene: 4.